A single sample gave rise to the 30 T cell receptor beta chains below, sequenced in a study of cytomegalovirus exposure and HLA in healthy donors. PCR amplification relied on 60 Vbeta primers (plus 13 Jbeta primers). Method: immunoSEQ multiplex PCR; TCRdb's copy keeps in-frame clones and lacks some. Of roughly 120,000 clones listed, 65% to 80% were seen once; the top ten hold 4.8%. Source material: PBMCs. Source of these receptors: a man aged 30 to 45 in good health and CMV-seropositive.

A remark on this clone: One end of the junction varies from germline; a read error may be responsible. The chain uses TRBV6-6 and TRBJ1-2; maybe TRBD1 (6 bases). CDR3 length equals 13 residues. Germline CDR1 MNHNY, CDR2 SVGAGI (reference sequence). Here the CDR3 reads CASSYGGAYGYPF. In DNA, the CDR3 is TGTGCCAGCAGTTACGGGGGCGCCTATGGCTACCCCTTC.

This clone was counted a few times. The chain carries TRBV5-1 and TRBJ2-2, with TRBD1 matching over 12 bases. Trimming at V came to 6 bases and at J to 4 bases, leaving 1 base not matched to a gene. Germline V lookup: CDR1 SGHRS, CDR2 YFSETQ. The CDR3 has 14 residues. CDR3 in DNA: TGCGCCAGCATGGGACAGGGGGCCACCGGGGAGCTGTTTTTT. This translates into CASMGQGATGELFF.

The chain couples TRBV5-1 to TRBJ1-6; D is undetermined. The CDR3 is made up of 17 amino acids. Germline V gene lookup returns CDR1 SGHRS and CDR2 YFSETQ. Trimming took 0 bases from V and 9 from J, leaving 19 bases between them. The CDR3 reads CASSLGKGSGVISPLHF. The CDR3 DNA sequence: TGCGCCAGCAGCTTGGGGAAAGGGAGTGGGGTAATTTCACCCCTCCACTTT.

J is TRBJ1-2 and V is TRBV28; D may be TRBD1 (5 bases). This CDR3 contains 14 residues. Germline values: CDR1 MDHEN, CDR2 SYDVKM. The V and J ends lost 5 bases and 1 base respectively, with 11 bases between them. CDR3 sequence reads: CASSDGGFNYGYTF. CDR3 nucleotides: TGTGCCAGCAGTGACGGGGGTTTTAACTATGGCTACACCTTC.

CDR3 protein: CAWKRLTDTQYF. CDR3 nucleotide sequence: TGTGCCTGGAAGCGACTGACAGATACGCAGTATTTT. V usage is TRBV30 and J usage is TRBJ2-3; no clear D. Looked up from germline, CDR1 is GTSNPN and CDR2 is SVGIG (reference sequence). The CDR3 has 12 residues. The V gene lost 4 bases and the J gene lost 3 bases, with 8 bases spanning the gap.

The chain carries TRBV30 and TRBJ1-2; 9 bases match TRBD1. V was pared by 2 bases and J by 5 bases, with 15 bases of the junction left unmatched. Germline V gene lookup returns CDR1 GTSNPN and CDR2 SVGIG (reference sequence). The CDR3 is 17 residues long. The CDR3 DNA sequence: TGTGCCTGGAGTACCGGGACAGGGCGCGATGCGATATATGGCTACACCTTC. This encodes CAWSTGTGRDAIYGYTF.

This chain uses TRBV5-1 with TRBJ1-6; D ambiguous. The CDR3 length is 17 residues. Trimming took off 0 bases at V and 0 bases at J, with 10 bases between the two ends. Germline V lookup: CDR1 SGHRS, CDR2 YFSETQ. In DNA, the CDR3 is TGCGCCAGCAGCTTGGTTGCGGGCGGCTCCTATAATTCACCCCTCCACTTT. It specifies CASSLVAGGSYNSPLHF. Filled out from reference TRBV5-1 and TRBJ1-6, the complete variable domain reads KAGVTQTPRYLIKTRGQQVTLSCSPISGHRSVSWYQQTPGQGLQFLFEYFSETQRNKGNFPGRFSGRQFSNSRSEMNVSTLELGDSALYLCASSLVAGGSYNSPLHFGNGTRLTVT.

The chain links TRBV28 to TRBJ1-2, with a possible D match to TRBD1 (5 bases). The CDR3 spans 13 residues. Trimming removed 3 bases from V and 8 bases from J, with 13 bases in between. CDR1 is MDHEN and CDR2 is SYDVKM in the germline V gene. CDR3 coding DNA: TGTGCCAGCAGTTTGTCGGCAGGGCGAGGCTACACCTTC. This codes for CASSLSAGRGYTF.

This clone was found once. The chain has TRBV28 and TRBJ1-5; D is undetermined. CDR1 is MDHEN, CDR2 SYDVKM, per germline. V was pared by 6 bases and J by 0 bases, with 21 bases between. CDR3 length equals 18 residues. The CDR3 spells CASSSPSGPRYSNQPQHF. CDR3 in DNA: TGTGCCAGCAGCTCGCCTTCTGGGCCCCGCTATAGCAATCAGCCCCAGCATTTT.

This clone was picked up one time. The chain carries TRBV19 and TRBJ2-2; 8 positions match TRBD2. The CDR3 sequence is 16 residues long. V was clipped by 9 bases and J by 4 bases; unmatched bases: 13. Germline V gene data show CDR1 as LNHDA and CDR2 as SQIVND (reference sequence). The CDR3 coding sequence is TGTGCCAGCCAGTATATGACGGGGGGGATCACCGGGGAGCTGTTTTTT. Protein product: CASQYMTGGITGELFF.

This chain connects TRBV4-1 to TRBJ2-3, with 8 nucleotides matching TRBD1. The germline V gene has CDR1 MGHRA and CDR2 YSYEKL. V shed 3 bases, J shed 4 bases, and the junction held 12 bases outside the gene matches. The CDR3 sequence is 17 residues long. The CDR3, as DNA: TGCGCCAGCAGCCAGATGACAGGGGTCGACTCGGCAGATACGCAGTATTTT. This sequence encodes CASSQMTGVDSADTQYF.

Only one count was recorded for this clone. The chain employs TRBV11-2 and TRBJ2-7; perhaps TRBD2 as D (6 bases). The CDR3 totals 15 residues. CDR1 and CDR2 (germline): SGHAT, FQNNGV. Deletions cut 1 base from V and 2 bases from J, with 12 bases between. The CDR3 here is CASSLAPSAAYEQYF. The CDR3 nucleotides are TGTGCCAGCAGCTTAGCTCCTAGCGCAGCCTACGAGCAGTACTTC.

This clone was observed a single time. The V gene is TRBV19, the J gene TRBJ2-7; TRBD1 matches at 7 bases. Losses at the gene ends were 6 bases for V and 4 bases for J; bases not matched to a gene: 3. Germline V gene data show CDR1 as LNHDA and CDR2 as SQIVND (reference sequence). The CDR3 runs 12 residues. In DNA, the CDR3 is TGTGCCAGTAGCCAGGGGGAATACGAGCAGTACTTC. Protein: CASSQGEYEQYF.

The gene calls are TRBV6-5 and TRBJ1-1; D is uncertain. The germline V gene has CDR1 MNHEY and CDR2 SVGAGI. The V gene lost 0 bases and the J gene lost 1 base, with 9 bases spanning the gap. This CDR3 spans 15 amino acids. The CDR3 sequence: CASSYSRQRNTEAFF. CDR3 bases: TGTGCCAGCAGTTACTCGAGGCAGAGGAACACTGAAGCTTTCTTT.

V usage is TRBV4-3 and J usage is TRBJ1-5; D is unclear. Trimming took 3 bases from V and 6 from J, leaving 9 bases between them. Germline-derived CDR1 and CDR2 are LGHNA and YSLEER. The CDR3 is 13 amino acids. The CDR3, as DNA: TGCGCCAGCAGCCAGGTCCGAGGTCAGCCCCAGCATTTT. Residues: CASSQVRGQPQHF.

This sequence joins TRBV11-3 and TRBJ1-1; TRBD1 is a possible D gene (6 bases). The V gene lost 3 bases and the J gene lost 1 base, with 9 bases spanning the gap. The CDR3 spans 14 residues. Looked up from germline, CDR1 is SGHNT and CDR2 is YENEEA. CDR3 protein: CASSLGAANTEAFF. The CDR3 DNA reads TGTGCCAGCAGCTTGGGGGCCGCGAACACTGAAGCTTTCTTT.

This clone has just a few counts. The gene calls are TRBV19 and TRBJ2-5; TRBD2 matches at 13 bases. CDR1 and CDR2 from the germline V gene are LNHDA and SQIVND (reference sequence). V dropped 5 bases and J dropped 5; count of bases not matched to a gene: 5. This CDR3 comprises 15 residues. This CDR3 reads CASSWGLAGSETQYF. In DNA, the CDR3 is TGTGCCAGTAGTTGGGGACTAGCGGGGTCGGAGACCCAGTACTTC.

V is TRBV6-6 and J is TRBJ2-7; D call uncertain. Trimming removed 4 bases at V and 12 bases at J, with 16 bases between. Germline CDR1 is MNHNY and CDR2 is SVGAGI (reference sequence). The CDR3 is 12 residues long. For the CDR3, the DNA is TGTGCCAGCAGTTCCGAAGTTGCCGGTGTGTACTTC. It encodes CASSSEVAGVYF.

This clone was seen only once. The DNA of the CDR3 is TGTGCCAGCAGCCAAGCTTCCCGGGACAGGCTCACAGATACGCAGTATTTT. Translated, it gives CASSQASRDRLTDTQYF. The gene calls are TRBV14 and TRBJ2-3; the match to TRBD1 covers 8 bases. Unmatched junction bases numbered 8, after V lost 1 base and J lost 2 bases. The CDR3 is 17 residues long. Germline CDR1 is SGHDN and CDR2 is FVKESK. Filled out from reference TRBV14 and TRBJ2-3, the complete variable domain reads EAGVTQFPSHSVIEKGQTVTLRCDPISGHDNLYWYRRVMGKEIKFLLHFVKESKQDESGMPNNRFLAERTGGTYSTLKVQPAELEDSGVYFCASSQASRDRLTDTQYFGPGTRLTVL.

This clone has more than one count but fewer than ten. CDR3 nucleotides: TGCAGCGTTGAGGGGCGAGGATATGACTACAATGAGCAGTTCTTC. Residues: CSVEGRGYDYNEQFF. The chain links TRBV29-1 to TRBJ2-1; possible D gene TRBD1, 5 bases. This CDR3 has 15 residues. Germline V gene lookup returns CDR1 SQVTM and CDR2 ANQGSEA. V lost 3 bases and J lost 3, with 15 bases in between.

The chain joins TRBV11-3 to TRBJ2-2, with 9 bases that match TRBD1. CDR1 is SGHNT, CDR2 YENEEA, per germline. V gave up 5 bases and J gave up 7 bases; unmatched junction bases: 8. The CDR3 extends over 15 amino acids. Here the CDR3 DNA reads TGTGCCAGCAGCCCCCGGACAGGGGCTCTCGGGGAGCTGTTTTTT. It is translated as CASSPRTGALGELFF. Complete variable domain (other parts from reference TRBV11-3 and TRBJ2-2): EAGVVQSPRYKIIEKKQPVAFWCNPISGHNTLYWYLQNLGQGPELLIRYENEEAVDDSQLPKDRFSAERLKGVDSTLKIQPAELGDSAVYLCASSPRTGALGELFFGEGSRLTVL.

The rearrangement links TRBV11-2 to TRBJ1-1; D remains unclear. This CDR3 has 12 amino acids. The V end lost 2 bases, the J end lost 3 bases, and 4 bases lay between the germline ends. Looked up from germline, CDR1 is SGHAT and CDR2 is FQNNGV. CDR3 in amino acids: CASSLTDTEAFF. CDR3 sequence (DNA): TGTGCCAGCAGCTTAACGGACACTGAAGCTTTCTTT.

This chain joins TRBV4-1 and TRBJ2-2; 10 bases match TRBD2. V gave up 4 bases and J gave up 1 base; unmatched junction bases: 6. CDR3 size: 17 residues. The germline V gene has CDR1 MGHRA and CDR2 YSYEKL. This CDR3 reads CASSPYSSGGNTGELFF. The CDR3 nucleotides are TGCGCCAGCAGCCCGTACTCTAGCGGGGGGAACACCGGGGAGCTGTTTTTT.

The gene calls are TRBV10-3 and TRBJ2-2, with D tentatively TRBD1 (5 bases). The V gene lost 2 bases and the J gene lost 0 bases, with 16 bases spanning the gap. This CDR3 is built from 18 residues. Germline V gene lookup returns CDR1 ENHRY and CDR2 SYGVKD. Here the CDR3 reads CAISERQGQSPNTGELFF. DNA of the CDR3: TGTGCCATCAGTGAGAGGCAGGGCCAGAGCCCGAACACCGGGGAGCTGTTTTTT.

V usage is TRBV28 and J usage is TRBJ2-5, with TRBD2 matching 11 bases. The end of the DNA aligns better with TRBJ2-7, so the J call may be wrong. Germline V lookup: CDR1 MDHEN, CDR2 SYDVKM. The CDR3 spans 15 residues. The chain's CDR3 is CASSFVTSGTYEQYF. Here the CDR3 DNA reads TGTGCCAGCAGTTTCGTGACTAGCGGGACCTACGAGCAGTACTTC.

The chain couples TRBV29-1 to TRBJ2-7, with 9 nucleotides matching TRBD1. This CDR3 contains 13 residues. V was clipped by 7 bases and J by 4 bases; unmatched bases: 8. Germline-derived CDR1 and CDR2 are SQVTM and ANQGSEA. The CDR3 coding sequence is TGCAGCGCTCCGGGACAGGGCCTTTACGAGCAGTACTTC. Protein: CSAPGQGLYEQYF.

V and J are TRBV5-1 and TRBJ1-6, with D maybe TRBD1 (6 bases). The CDR3 length is 16 residues. V was cut by 4 bases and J by 10 bases, with 21 bases left in between. Germline assignment: CDR1 SGHRS and CDR2 YFSETQ. CDR3 nucleotide sequence: TGCGCCAGCAGCCAGACACAGGGTCAACTAGGATCACCCCTCCACTTT. Protein: CASSQTQGQLGSPLHF.

The V and J genes are TRBV30 and TRBJ1-1, with D tentatively TRBD1 (6 bases). Germline CDR1 GTSNPN, CDR2 SVGIG (reference sequence). The CDR3 sequence is 15 residues long. V was pared by 0 bases and J by 5 bases, with 16 bases between. CDR3 nucleotide sequence: TGTGCCTGGAGTGTATTTGATCAGGGGCCAACTGAAGCTTTCTTT. Residues: CAWSVFDQGPTEAFF.

For the CDR3, the DNA is TGCAGCGTTGAAAAGGGGGAGCGGGGGGCCGGAGATACGCAGTATTTT. This sequence encodes CSVEKGERGAGDTQYF. This sequence joins TRBV29-1 and TRBJ2-3; 9 bases match TRBD2. The length of the CDR3 is 16 residues. Trimming cost V 2 bases and J 5 bases; bases outside gene matches: 11. CDR1 is SQVTM, CDR2 ANQGSEA, per germline.

J is TRBJ2-2 and V is TRBV2; 11 nucleotides line up with TRBD2. The germline CDR1 and CDR2 sequences are SNHLY and FYNNEI. Trimming removed 5 bases from V and 4 bases from J; junction bases left unmatched: 9. The CDR3 has 17 residues. The CDR3 coding sequence is TGTGCCAGCAGTCCTGTAGCGGGGGGGCCGAGCACCGGGGAGCTGTTTTTT. The encoded protein is CASSPVAGGPSTGELFF.